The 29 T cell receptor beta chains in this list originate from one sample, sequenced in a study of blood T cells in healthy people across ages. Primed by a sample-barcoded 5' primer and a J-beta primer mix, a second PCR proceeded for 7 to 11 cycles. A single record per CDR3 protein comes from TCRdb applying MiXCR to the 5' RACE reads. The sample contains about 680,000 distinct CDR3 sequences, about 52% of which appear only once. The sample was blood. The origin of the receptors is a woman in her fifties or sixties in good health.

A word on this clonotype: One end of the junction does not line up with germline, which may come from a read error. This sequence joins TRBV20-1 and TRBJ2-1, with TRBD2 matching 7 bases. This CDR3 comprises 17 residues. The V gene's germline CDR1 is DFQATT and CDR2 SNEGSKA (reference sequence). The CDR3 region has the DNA TGCAGCGCTAGCCCACTCGCAGCCGGGACTACTAGTAATGAGCAGTTCTTC. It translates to CSASPLAAGTTSNEQFF.

The CDR3 region is CSVRTSGITDTQYF. As DNA, the CDR3 is TGCAGCGTTAGGACTAGCGGTATAACAGATACGCAGTATTTT. The chain uses TRBV29-1 and TRBJ2-3, with 10 positions matching TRBD2. The CDR3 runs 14 residues. Germline V gives CDR1 SQVTM, CDR2 ANQGSEA. The V gene end was trimmed by 5 bases and the J gene end by 3 bases; junction bases not matched to a gene: 5.

CDR3 nucleotide sequence: TGCAGCGTTGAAGGTAACTACAATGAGCAGTTCTTC. Translated: CSVEGNYNEQFF. The V and J genes are TRBV29-1 and TRBJ2-1; no reliable D call. Germline CDR1 SQVTM, CDR2 ANQGSEA. Trimming shortened V by 1 base and J by 3 bases, and 4 bases separated the two germline ends. The CDR3 covers 12 residues.

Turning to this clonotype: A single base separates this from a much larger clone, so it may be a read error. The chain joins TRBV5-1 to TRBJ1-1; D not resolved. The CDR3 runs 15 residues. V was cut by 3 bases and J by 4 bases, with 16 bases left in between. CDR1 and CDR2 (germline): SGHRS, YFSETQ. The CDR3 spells CASSSQADPSTEAFF. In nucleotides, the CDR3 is TGCGCCAGCAGCTCGCAAGCGGACCCGAGCACTGAAGCTTTCTTT.

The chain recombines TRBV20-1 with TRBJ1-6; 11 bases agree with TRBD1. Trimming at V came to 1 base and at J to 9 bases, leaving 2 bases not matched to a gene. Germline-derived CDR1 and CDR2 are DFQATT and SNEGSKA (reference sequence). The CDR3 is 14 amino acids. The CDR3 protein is CSARGTGGVSPLHF. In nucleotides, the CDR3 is TGCAGTGCTAGAGGGACAGGGGGCGTTTCACCCCTCCACTTT.

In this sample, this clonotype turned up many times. CDR3 sequence: CSASGAEGYTF. The CDR3 region has the DNA TGCAGTGCTAGTGGGGCGGAGGGCTACACCTTC. The rearrangement uses TRBV20-1 and TRBJ1-2; possibly TRBD1 for D (5 bases). V lost 3 bases, J lost 8 bases, and 10 bases lay in between. The germline CDR1 and CDR2 sequences are DFQATT and SNEGSKA (reference sequence). This CDR3 spans 11 amino acids.

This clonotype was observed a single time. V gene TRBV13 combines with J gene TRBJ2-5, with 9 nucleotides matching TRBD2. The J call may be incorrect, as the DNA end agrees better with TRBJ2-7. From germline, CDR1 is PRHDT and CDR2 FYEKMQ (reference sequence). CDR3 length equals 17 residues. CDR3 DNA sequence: TGTGCCAGCAGCTACGGACGAGCGGGAGGAAAGGGGTACGAGCAGTACTTC. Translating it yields CASSYGRAGGKGYEQYF.

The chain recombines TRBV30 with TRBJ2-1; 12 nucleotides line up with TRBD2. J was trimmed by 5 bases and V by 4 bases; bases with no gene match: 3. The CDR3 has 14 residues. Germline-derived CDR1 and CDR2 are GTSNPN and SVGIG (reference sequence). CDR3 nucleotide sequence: TGTGCCTGGAAACTAGCGGGAGGCAACAATGAGCAGTTCTTC. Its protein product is CAWKLAGGNNEQFF.

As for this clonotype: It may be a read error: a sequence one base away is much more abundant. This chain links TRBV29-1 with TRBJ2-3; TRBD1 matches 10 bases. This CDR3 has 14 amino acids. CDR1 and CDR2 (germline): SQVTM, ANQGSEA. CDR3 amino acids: CSAGTGVLTETQYF. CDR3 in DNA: TGCAGCGCTGGGACAGGGGTACTCACAGAGACGCAGTATTTT.

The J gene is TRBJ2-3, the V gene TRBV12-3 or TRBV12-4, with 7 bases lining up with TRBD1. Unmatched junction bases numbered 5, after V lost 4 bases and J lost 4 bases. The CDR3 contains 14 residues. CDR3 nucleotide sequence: TGTGCCAGCAGTTCAATTACAGGGGCAGATACGCAGTATTTT. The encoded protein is CASSSITGADTQYF.

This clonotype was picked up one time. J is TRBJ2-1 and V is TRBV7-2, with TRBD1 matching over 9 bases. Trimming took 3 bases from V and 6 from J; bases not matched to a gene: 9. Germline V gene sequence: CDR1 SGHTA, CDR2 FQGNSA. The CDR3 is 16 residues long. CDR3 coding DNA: TGTGCCAGCAGCTTTACCGGGACAGGGTTGGGCAATGAGCAGTTCTTC. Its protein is CASSFTGTGLGNEQFF.

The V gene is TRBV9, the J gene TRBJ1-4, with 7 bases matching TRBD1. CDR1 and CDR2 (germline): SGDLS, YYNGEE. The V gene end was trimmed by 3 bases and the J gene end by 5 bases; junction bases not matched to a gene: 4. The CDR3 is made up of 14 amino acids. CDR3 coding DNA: TGTGCCAGCAGCGCGGCGGACAGGAATGAAAAACTGTTTTTT. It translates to CASSAADRNEKLFF.

CDR3 region: CASNQQGSTEAFF. CDR3 nucleotides: TGTGCCAGCAACCAACAGGGGAGCACTGAAGCTTTCTTT. This chain joins TRBV2 and TRBJ1-1; 7 bases are shared with TRBD1. Germline V CDR1 and CDR2: SNHLY, FYNNEI. The CDR3 runs to 13 residues. After removal of 7 bases from V and 4 bases from J, the junction contained 6 bases not matched to a gene.

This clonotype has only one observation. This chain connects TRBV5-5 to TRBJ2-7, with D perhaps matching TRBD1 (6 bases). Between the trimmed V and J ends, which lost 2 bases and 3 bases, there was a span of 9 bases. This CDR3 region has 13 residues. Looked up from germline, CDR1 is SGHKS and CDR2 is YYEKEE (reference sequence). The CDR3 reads CASSLTGHYEQYF. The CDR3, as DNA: TGTGCCAGCAGCTTAACAGGGCACTACGAGCAGTACTTC.

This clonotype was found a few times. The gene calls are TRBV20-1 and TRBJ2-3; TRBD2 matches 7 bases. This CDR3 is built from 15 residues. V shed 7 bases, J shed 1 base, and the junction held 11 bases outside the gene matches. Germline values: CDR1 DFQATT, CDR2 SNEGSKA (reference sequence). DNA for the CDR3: TGCAGTGTAGGTGGGAGGGCCGGCGGCACAGATACGCAGTATTTT. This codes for CSVGGRAGGTDTQYF.

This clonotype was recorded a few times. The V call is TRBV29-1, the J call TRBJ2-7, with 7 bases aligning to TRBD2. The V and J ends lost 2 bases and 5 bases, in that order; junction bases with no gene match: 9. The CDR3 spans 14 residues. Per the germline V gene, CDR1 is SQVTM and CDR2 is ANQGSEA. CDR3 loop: CSVELPSGRHEQYF. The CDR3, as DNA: TGCAGCGTTGAACTCCCTAGCGGACGACACGAGCAGTACTTC.

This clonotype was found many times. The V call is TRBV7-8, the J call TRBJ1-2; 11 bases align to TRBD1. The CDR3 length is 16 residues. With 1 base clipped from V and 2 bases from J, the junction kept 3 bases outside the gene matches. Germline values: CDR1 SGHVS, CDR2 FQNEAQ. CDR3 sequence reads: CASSLGTGGVNYGYTF. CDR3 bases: TGTGCCAGCAGCTTAGGGACAGGGGGCGTAAACTATGGCTACACCTTC.

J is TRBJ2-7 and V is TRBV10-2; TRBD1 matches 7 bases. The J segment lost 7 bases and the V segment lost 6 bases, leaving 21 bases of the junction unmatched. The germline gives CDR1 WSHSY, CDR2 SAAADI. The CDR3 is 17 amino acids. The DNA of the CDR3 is TGCGCCAGCAGAAGAAAGGGGGCGGTAATCTCCTACAATGAGCAGTACTTC. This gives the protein CASRRKGAVISYNEQYF.

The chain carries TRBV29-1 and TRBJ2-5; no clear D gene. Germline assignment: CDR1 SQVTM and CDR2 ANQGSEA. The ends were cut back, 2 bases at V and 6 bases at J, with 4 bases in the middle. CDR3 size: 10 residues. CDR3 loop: CSVEIKTQYF. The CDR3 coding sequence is TGCAGCGTTGAAATTAAGACCCAGTACTTC.

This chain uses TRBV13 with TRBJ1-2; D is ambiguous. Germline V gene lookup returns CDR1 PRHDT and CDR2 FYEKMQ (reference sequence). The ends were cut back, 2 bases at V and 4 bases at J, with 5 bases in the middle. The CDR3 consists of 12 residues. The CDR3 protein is CASSLLTYGYTF. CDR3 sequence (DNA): TGTGCCAGCAGCTTACTCACCTATGGCTACACCTTC.

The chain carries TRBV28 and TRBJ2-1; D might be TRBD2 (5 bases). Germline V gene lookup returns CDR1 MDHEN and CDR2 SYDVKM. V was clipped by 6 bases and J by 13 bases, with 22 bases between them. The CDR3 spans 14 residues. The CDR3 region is CASRFSPITGVQFF. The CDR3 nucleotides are TGTGCCAGCAGGTTTAGCCCCATCACCGGGGTCCAGTTCTTC.

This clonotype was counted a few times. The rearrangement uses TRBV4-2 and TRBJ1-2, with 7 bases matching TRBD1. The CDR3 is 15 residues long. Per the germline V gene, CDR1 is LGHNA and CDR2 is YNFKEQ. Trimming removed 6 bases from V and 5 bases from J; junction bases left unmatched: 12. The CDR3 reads CASRDRDRLTYGYTF. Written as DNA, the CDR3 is TGTGCCAGCAGGGATAGGGACAGACTGACTTATGGCTACACCTTC.

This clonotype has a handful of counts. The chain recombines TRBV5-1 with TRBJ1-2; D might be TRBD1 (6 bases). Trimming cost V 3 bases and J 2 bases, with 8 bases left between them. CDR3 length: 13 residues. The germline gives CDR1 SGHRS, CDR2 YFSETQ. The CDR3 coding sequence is TGCGCCAGCAGCTATGGGACAAACTATGGCTACACCTTC. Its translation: CASSYGTNYGYTF.

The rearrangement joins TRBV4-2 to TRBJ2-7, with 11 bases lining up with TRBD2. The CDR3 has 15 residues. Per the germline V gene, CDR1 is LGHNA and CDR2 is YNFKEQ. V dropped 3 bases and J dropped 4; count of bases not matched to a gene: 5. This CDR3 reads CASSHQTSGKYEQYF. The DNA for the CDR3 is TGTGCCAGCAGCCATCAGACTAGCGGGAAGTACGAGCAGTACTTC.

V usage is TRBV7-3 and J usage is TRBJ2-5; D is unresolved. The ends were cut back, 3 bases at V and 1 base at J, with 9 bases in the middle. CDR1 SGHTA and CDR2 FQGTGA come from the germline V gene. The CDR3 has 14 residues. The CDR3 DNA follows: TGTGCCAGCAGCTTGCTGAACAGCCAAGAGACCCAGTACTTC. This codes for CASSLLNSQETQYF.

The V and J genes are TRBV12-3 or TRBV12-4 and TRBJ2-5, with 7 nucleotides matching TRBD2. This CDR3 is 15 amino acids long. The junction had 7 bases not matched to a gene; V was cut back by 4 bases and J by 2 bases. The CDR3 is CASSSYGLGQETQYF. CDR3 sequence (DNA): TGTGCCAGCAGTTCCTATGGACTAGGGCAAGAGACCCAGTACTTC.

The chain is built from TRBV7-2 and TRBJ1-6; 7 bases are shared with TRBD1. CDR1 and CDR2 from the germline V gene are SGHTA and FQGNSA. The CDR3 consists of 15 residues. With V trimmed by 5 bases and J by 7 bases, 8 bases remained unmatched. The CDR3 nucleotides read TGTGCCAGCAGCCCCAGAGGCAGGGGGAATTCACCCCTCCACTTT. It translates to CASSPRGRGNSPLHF.

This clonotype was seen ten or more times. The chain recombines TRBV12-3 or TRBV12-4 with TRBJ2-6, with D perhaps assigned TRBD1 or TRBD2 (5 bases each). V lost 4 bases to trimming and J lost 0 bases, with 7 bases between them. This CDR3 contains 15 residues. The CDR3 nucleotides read TGTGCCAGCAGTTCGGGGCTCTCTGGGGCCAACGTCCTGACTTTC. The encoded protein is CASSSGLSGANVLTF.

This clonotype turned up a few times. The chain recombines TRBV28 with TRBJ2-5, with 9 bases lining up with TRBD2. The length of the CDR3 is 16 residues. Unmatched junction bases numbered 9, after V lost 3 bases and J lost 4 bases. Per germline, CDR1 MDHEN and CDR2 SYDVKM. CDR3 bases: TGTGCCAGCAGTTTCCTAGCGGGAATTTTGGGAGAGACCCAGTACTTC. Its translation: CASSFLAGILGETQYF. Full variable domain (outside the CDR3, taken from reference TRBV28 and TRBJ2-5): DVKVTQSSRYLVKRTGEKVFLECVQDMDHENMFWYRQDPGLGLRLIYFSYDVKMKEKGDIPEGYSVSREKKERFSLILESASTNQTSMYLCASSFLAGILGETQYFGPGTRLLVL.